The clone carrying this TCR beta chain was seen a few times. Its target is unknown. The purity of all sorted populations exceeded 98%. The source of the sample is a study of beta chain features in type 1 diabetes. Study results and limitations: Researchers report that Type 1 diabetes patients had moderately but significantly shorter TCRB CDR3s across all four CD4+ subsets.

Reverse transcription of all isolated RNA meant that expressed TCRB transcripts were sequenced. Method: immunoSEQ multiplex PCR; TCRdb's copy keeps in-frame clones and lacks some. The table lists 150,000 to 200,000 clones, 50% to 70% of them singletons. With 4 bases clipped from V and 2 bases from J, the junction kept 16 bases outside the gene matches. This CDR3 region has 18 residues. CDR1 and CDR2 from the germline V gene are SEHNR and FQNEAQ (reference sequence). V usage is TRBV7-9 and J usage is TRBJ2-5; 7 bases line up with TRBD1. The receptor comes from a man younger than 45 with type 1 diabetes. Sample: naive CD4+ T cells from blood. The CDR3 loop reads CASSSGRHRGRWQETQYF. The CDR3 coding sequence is TGTGCCAGCAGCTCCGGCAGGCACAGGGGAAGATGGCAAGAGACCCAGTACTTC.